The 21 T cell receptor beta chains below all came from one sample that was sequenced in a study of T cells after yellow fever vaccination. TCRdb reanalysed the 5' RACE reads using MiXCR and keeps one entry per CDR3 protein. The sample holds 450,000 to 550,000 distinct CDR3 sequences, 15% to 20% seen once. This material consisted of PBMCs, taken 15 days after the yellow fever booster vaccination. The receptor set was obtained from a man aged 25 to 40 who received the YFV17D yellow fever vaccine.

The chain recombines TRBV20-1 with TRBJ2-1; 9 positions match TRBD2. CDR3 size: 15 residues. CDR1 and CDR2 from the germline V gene are DFQATT and SNEGSKA (reference sequence). With V trimmed by 6 bases and J by 6 bases, 12 bases remained unmatched. The CDR3, as DNA: TGCAGTGCACCGAGTAGCGGGAGAATCCCCAATGAGCAGTTCTTC. The encoded protein is CSAPSSGRIPNEQFF.

The genes are TRBV27 and TRBJ2-3, with 7 bases that match TRBD1. J gave up 0 bases and V 3 bases, and 9 bases lay outside the gene matches. The CDR3 extends over 17 amino acids. In germline, CDR1 is MNHEY, CDR2 SMNVEV (reference sequence). The CDR3 loop reads CASSLNTWDRSTDTQYF. The CDR3 DNA reads as TGTGCCAGCAGTTTGAACACCTGGGACAGAAGCACAGATACGCAGTATTTT.

This clonotype was counted at least ten times. This rearrangement joins TRBV5-6 to TRBJ2-5; the D is unclear. This CDR3 contains 13 residues. The V end was cut by 4 bases, the J end by 7 bases, with 14 bases between. Looked up from germline, CDR1 is SGHDT and CDR2 is YYEEEE. The CDR3 coding sequence is TGTGCCAGCAGCCGGCAGGAAGTCTGGACCCAGTACTTC. This gives the protein CASSRQEVWTQYF.

Here the CDR3 reads CSVEAGFNQPQHF. CDR3 coding DNA: TGCAGCGTTGAAGCCGGGTTCAATCAGCCCCAGCATTTT. V is TRBV29-1 and J is TRBJ1-5, with D unresolved. The V gene's germline CDR1 is SQVTM and CDR2 ANQGSEA. The V and J ends lost 1 base and 3 bases respectively, with 7 bases between them. The CDR3 totals 13 residues.

The sample holds a few counts of this clonotype. DNA for the CDR3: TGTGCCAGCAGCCAAGATCACCGGACAGGGGGCCTGTCCGAGCAGTACTTC. The encoded protein is CASSQDHRTGGLSEQYF. The chain joins TRBV4-2 to TRBJ2-7, with 11 nucleotides matching TRBD1. J gave up 6 bases and V 0 bases, and 10 bases lay outside the gene matches. CDR1 is LGHNA and CDR2 is YNFKEQ in the germline V gene. The CDR3 loop spans 17 amino acids.

Of note for this clonotype: One junction end disagrees with the germline gene, perhaps due to a read error. The V gene is TRBV28, the J gene TRBJ2-1; TRBD1 matches at 8 bases. This CDR3 has 17 residues. Germline values: CDR1 MDHEN, CDR2 SYDVKM. The CDR3 protein is CTSSSAEIGQGMSEQFF. In DNA, the CDR3 is TGTACCAGCAGTTCAGCCGAAATCGGACAGGGTATGAGTGAGCAGTTCTTC.

V and J are TRBV9 and TRBJ2-5; 10 bases are shared with TRBD2. In germline, CDR1 is SGDLS, CDR2 YYNGEE. The CDR3 has 18 residues. The trim removed 0 bases at V and 5 bases at J, leaving 13 bases unmatched. CDR3 sequence (DNA): TGTGCCAGCAGCGTAGCGGCCAGGGTCGGGACTAGCGAGGAGACCCAGTACTTC. Encoded protein: CASSVAARVGTSEETQYF. The full variable domain, rest sourced from reference TRBV9 and TRBJ2-5, is DSGVTQTPKHLITATGQRVTLRCSPRSGDLSVYWYQQSLDQGLQFLIQYYNGEERAKGNILERFSAQQFPDLHSELNLSSLELGDSALYFCASSVAARVGTSEETQYFGPGTRLLVL.

This clonotype was observed a handful of times. The rearrangement uses TRBV7-2 and TRBJ2-5; 13 nucleotides match TRBD2. The CDR3 is made up of 16 amino acids. V dropped 5 bases and J dropped 0; count of bases not matched to a gene: 3. Germline CDR1 SGHTA, CDR2 FQGNSA. The CDR3 DNA sequence: TGTGCCAGCAGCCCAGGACTAGCGGGAGACCAAGAGACCCAGTACTTC. Translating gives CASSPGLAGDQETQYF.

This clonotype was found a few times. J is TRBJ2-5 and V is TRBV5-1; D not certain. Germline V CDR1 and CDR2: SGHRS, YFSETQ. V shed 1 base and J shed 3 bases, with 13 bases lying between them. This CDR3 has 15 residues. The CDR3 loop is CASSLFIRSEETQYF. CDR3 in DNA: TGCGCCAGCAGCTTGTTTATTCGGTCCGAAGAGACCCAGTACTTC.

This chain joins TRBV28 and TRBJ1-2; D uncertain. V lost 1 base and J lost 3, with 9 bases in between. The CDR3 length is 14 residues. CDR1 and CDR2 (germline): MDHEN, SYDVKM. The CDR3, as DNA: TGTGCCAGCAGTTTATACCAGGATGACTATGGCTACACCTTC. It translates to CASSLYQDDYGYTF.

This chain uses TRBV5-5 with TRBJ1-4; 7 positions match TRBD1. The germline gives CDR1 SGHKS, CDR2 YYEKEE (reference sequence). V lost 3 bases and J lost 2; bases outside the gene matches: 1. The CDR3 loop spans 14 amino acids. The chain's CDR3 is CASSSTGTNEKLFF. CDR3 nucleotides: TGTGCCAGCAGCTCGACAGGGACTAATGAAAAACTGTTTTTT.

V and J are TRBV29-1 and TRBJ2-3, with D uncertain. The CDR3 covers 13 residues. V shed 5 bases and J shed 0 bases, with 9 bases lying between them. Per the germline V gene, CDR1 is SQVTM and CDR2 is ANQGSEA. As DNA, the CDR3 is TGCAGCGTTTATAATAGGAGCACAGATACGCAGTATTTT. Protein sequence: CSVYNRSTDTQYF.

Here the CDR3 DNA reads TGCAGTATCCCAGGAGGGGAGAGCACAGATACGCAGTATTTT. Its translation: CSIPGGESTDTQYF. The chain employs TRBV20-1 and TRBJ2-3; TRBD2 might be the D (6 bases). The germline CDR1 and CDR2 sequences are DFQATT and SNEGSKA (reference sequence). Deletions cut 8 bases from V and 0 bases from J, with 15 bases between. The CDR3 totals 14 residues.

This clonotype was counted only a few times. The chain uses TRBV27 and TRBJ2-6, with a weak D call TRBD1 (5 bases). Trimming pared 6 bases from V and 4 bases from J, leaving 10 bases between. CDR1 and CDR2 (germline): MNHEY, SMNVEV (reference sequence). This CDR3 has 14 residues. DNA for the CDR3: TGTGCCAGCAGCTACAGGTTGGGGGCCAACGTCCTGACTTTC. This translates into CASSYRLGANVLTF.

The genes are TRBV29-1 and TRBJ2-5; tentatively, D is TRBD2 (5 bases). The CDR3 runs to 17 residues. Trimming took off 2 bases at V and 3 bases at J, with 22 bases between the two ends. CDR1 is SQVTM, CDR2 ANQGSEA, per germline. CDR3 nucleotide sequence: TGCAGCGTTGAAAGTCCCCTGACGGATTGGCGGGAAGAGACCCAGTACTTC. It codes for CSVESPLTDWREETQYF.

This clonotype was counted a few times. This chain uses TRBV4-2 with TRBJ1-5; D not resolved. CDR1 and CDR2 (germline): LGHNA, YNFKEQ. Deletions cut 0 bases from V and 2 bases from J, with 14 bases between. This CDR3 comprises 17 residues. In DNA, the CDR3 is TGTGCCAGCAGCCAAGATCTTTACAGTTTGGGCAATCAGCCCCAGCATTTT. It is translated as CASSQDLYSLGNQPQHF.

This clonotype turned up a few times. The gene calls are TRBV29-1 and TRBJ2-1; D perhaps matches TRBD1 (6 bases). Between the trimmed V and J ends, which lost 1 base and 4 bases, there was a span of 14 bases. Germline loops: CDR1 SQVTM, CDR2 ANQGSEA. This CDR3 region has 15 residues. The CDR3 bases are TGCAGCGTTGAAGGTTTGGACAGTAGATACAATGAGCAGTTCTTC. As protein: CSVEGLDSRYNEQFF.

The chain joins TRBV11-3 to TRBJ2-2; 7 nucleotides line up with TRBD1. V lost 5 bases and J lost 2; bases outside the gene matches: 8. This CDR3 region has 16 residues. Germline V gives CDR1 SGHNT, CDR2 YENEEA. CDR3: CASSGRQGRNTGELFF. DNA of the CDR3: TGTGCCAGCAGCGGGAGACAGGGTAGAAACACCGGGGAGCTGTTTTTT.

This clonotype was counted between two and nine times. The chain links TRBV12-3 or TRBV12-4 to TRBJ2-5; D is unresolved. V was shortened by 2 bases and J by 7 bases, with 14 bases between the two germline ends. The length of the CDR3 is 14 residues. This CDR3 reads CASSLREVYGTQYF. CDR3 coding DNA: TGTGCCAGCAGTTTAAGGGAAGTCTATGGGACCCAGTACTTC.

This clonotype was counted only a few times. The rearrangement uses TRBV11-2 and TRBJ2-1; weak D call: TRBD2 (6 bases). The germline V and J ends were trimmed by 2 bases and 13 bases, with 9 bases remaining between them. There are 11 residues in the CDR3. Germline V gene lookup returns CDR1 SGHAT and CDR2 FQNNGV. The CDR3 region is CASSLRLVQFF. DNA of the CDR3: TGTGCCAGCAGCTTAAGACTAGTTCAGTTCTTC. Full variable domain (rest looked up from reference TRBV11-2 and TRBJ2-1): EAGVAQSPRYKIIEKRQSVAFWCNPISGHATLYWYQQILGQGPKLLIQFQNNGVVDDSQLPKDRFSAERLKGVDSTLKIQPAKLEDSAVYLCASSLRLVQFFGPGTRLTVL.

There are a few counts of this clonotype. The genes are TRBV5-4 and TRBJ1-2; TRBD1 is a possible D gene (5 bases). Germline-derived CDR1 and CDR2 are SGHNT and YYREEE (reference sequence). The CDR3 has 12 amino acids. V was cut by 4 bases and J by 10 bases, with 14 bases left in between. DNA for the CDR3: TGTGCCAGCAGCACGGACATCTGGGACTACACCTTC. It yields the protein CASSTDIWDYTF.